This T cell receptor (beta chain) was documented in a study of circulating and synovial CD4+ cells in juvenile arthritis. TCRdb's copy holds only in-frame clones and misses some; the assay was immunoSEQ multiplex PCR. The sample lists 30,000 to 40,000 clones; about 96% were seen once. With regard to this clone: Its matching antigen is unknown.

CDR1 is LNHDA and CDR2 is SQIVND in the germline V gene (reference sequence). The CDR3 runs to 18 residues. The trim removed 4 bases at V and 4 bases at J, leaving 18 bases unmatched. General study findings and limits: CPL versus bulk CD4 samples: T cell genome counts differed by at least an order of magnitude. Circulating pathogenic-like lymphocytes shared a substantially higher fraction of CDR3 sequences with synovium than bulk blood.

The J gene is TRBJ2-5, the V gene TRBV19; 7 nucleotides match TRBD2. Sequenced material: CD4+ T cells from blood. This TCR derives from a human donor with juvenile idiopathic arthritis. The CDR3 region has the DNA TGTGCCAGTAGTACGGGTCGCGGGGGAGTTACTCCGGGAGAGACCCAGTACTTC. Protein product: CASSTGRGGVTPGETQYF.